Listed below are T cell receptor beta chains from one sample, sequenced in a study of T cells in localized non-small cell lung cancer. Libraries were prepared by immunoSEQ multiplex PCR; TCRdb keeps only in-frame clonotypes and omits some of them. In the table there are several thousand clones, around nine tenths of which are singletons. The sample consisted of peripheral blood, taken before any cancer treatment. Source of these receptors: a female donor aged 60 or older with stage II squamous cell lung carcinoma. The CDR3 runs from the conserved cysteine through the conserved F or W. Each record gives: CDR3 DNA, CDR3 protein, V gene, J gene, D gene, clone size. D genes are given only for firm matches. Only part of the rows carry a size: once, few, many, or a class if the clone is expanded.

cdr3_nt: TGTGCCAGTAGTATATATGGAATGGGACAGAACACTGAAGCTTTCTTT
cdr3_aa: CASSIYGMGQNTEAFF
v_call: TRBV19
j_call: TRBJ1-1
d_call: .
clone_size: .

cdr3_nt: TGTGCCAGCAGTTACCGGGGGGCGGAGGATGGCTACACCTTC
cdr3_aa: CASSYRGAEDGYTF
v_call: TRBV6-5
j_call: TRBJ1-2
d_call: .
clone_size: .

cdr3_nt: TGCGCCAGCAGGACAGATAACTATGGCTACACCTTC
cdr3_aa: CASRTDNYGYTF
v_call: TRBV5-1
j_call: TRBJ1-2
d_call: .
clone_size: .

cdr3_nt: TGTGCCAGTAGTATTCGTCTGAGAGGAACTCCCGGTCGTGAAAAACTGTTTTTT
cdr3_aa: CASSIRLRGTPGREKLFF
v_call: TRBV19
j_call: TRBJ1-4
d_call: .
clone_size: .

cdr3_nt: TGTGCCATCCCGACAGGGAGAGATCATAATTCACCCCTCCACTTT
cdr3_aa: CAIPTGRDHNSPLHF
v_call: TRBV10-3
j_call: TRBJ1-6
d_call: TRBD1
clone_size: .

cdr3_nt: TGCGCCAGCAGCCAAGATGGGTTTAGCTATGGCTACACCTTC
cdr3_aa: CASSQDGFSYGYTF
v_call: TRBV4-1
j_call: TRBJ1-2
d_call: .
clone_size: .

cdr3_nt: TGCAGCGTTCTAATGGGCCTGGGTGAAAAACTGTTTTTT
cdr3_aa: CSVLMGLGEKLFF
v_call: TRBV29-1
j_call: TRBJ1-4
d_call: .
clone_size: .

cdr3_nt: TGTGCCAGCATCCTAGGGGCGGGGAGGGAAGAGACCCAGTACTTC
cdr3_aa: CASILGAGREETQYF
v_call: TRBV5-5
j_call: TRBJ2-5
d_call: TRBD2
clone_size: .

cdr3_nt: TGTGCCAGCAGCGTAGCAGATACGCAGTATTTT
cdr3_aa: CASSVADTQYF
v_call: TRBV9
j_call: TRBJ2-3
d_call: .
clone_size: .

cdr3_nt: TGTGCTAGTGGTAAAGGACAGGGGGCTGGGGGTAGCAATCAGCCCCAGCATTTT
cdr3_aa: CASGKGQGAGGSNQPQHF
v_call: TRBV12-5
j_call: TRBJ1-5
d_call: TRBD1
clone_size: .

cdr3_nt: TGCAGCGTTGAGGACCGCCGTACCTACGAGCAGTACTTC
cdr3_aa: CSVEDRRTYEQYF
v_call: TRBV29-1
j_call: TRBJ2-7
d_call: .
clone_size: .

cdr3_nt: TGTGCCAGTAGTATCGGACGGGAGGGTCCTAATGAAAAACTGTTTTTT
cdr3_aa: CASSIGREGPNEKLFF
v_call: TRBV19
j_call: TRBJ1-4
d_call: .
clone_size: .

cdr3_nt: TGTGCCAGCAGCGCCATTGGGGAAATCTATGGCTACACCTTC
cdr3_aa: CASSAIGEIYGYTF
v_call: TRBV5-4
j_call: TRBJ1-2
d_call: .
clone_size: .

cdr3_nt: TGTGCCAGCTCACCTGGGGACCTTAACTATGGCTACACCTTC
cdr3_aa: CASSPGDLNYGYTF
v_call: TRBV18
j_call: TRBJ1-2
d_call: .
clone_size: .

cdr3_nt: TGTGCCAGCAGTTATGGCATGAACACTGAAGCTTTCTTT
cdr3_aa: CASSYGMNTEAFF
v_call: TRBV5-5
j_call: TRBJ1-1
d_call: .
clone_size: once

cdr3_nt: TGTGCCAGCAGCCTCGAGACAGGAGGAAACACCATATATTTT
cdr3_aa: CASSLETGGNTIYF
v_call: TRBV7-2
j_call: TRBJ1-3
d_call: .
clone_size: .

cdr3_nt: TGTGCCAGCAGTGAAGCGGCCATGTGGACTGAAGCTTTCTTT
cdr3_aa: CASSEAAMWTEAFF
v_call: TRBV6-1
j_call: TRBJ1-1
d_call: .
clone_size: .

cdr3_nt: TGTGCCAGTAGTAAAACCGGACAGGGAGACAATCAGCCCCAGCATTTT
cdr3_aa: CASSKTGQGDNQPQHF
v_call: TRBV19
j_call: TRBJ1-5
d_call: TRBD1
clone_size: .